This T cell receptor beta chain was found in a study of blood T cells in healthy people across ages. As for the study in general: For every two T cells, template switching captured about one barcoded beta molecule.

Isolation yielded PBMCs, at least 6.5 million per sample, in every case. Study conclusions and caveats: Aged donors had fewer naive CD4+ cells and lower diversity than long-lived donors.

Regarding this clonotype: The antigen is undetermined.

The CDR3 consists of 13 residues. Germline-derived CDR1 and CDR2 are SQVTM and ANQGSEA. The V gene end was trimmed by 7 bases and the J gene end by 8 bases; junction bases not matched to a gene: 10. Alongside a J-beta primer mix, a sample-barcoded 5' primer served in a second PCR lasting about 7 to 11 cycles. Through a template-switch adaptor with 12 random nucleotides, each cDNA molecule received a tag. MiXCR, applied by TCRdb to the 5' RACE reads, yields one record per CDR3 protein. Of around 800,000 distinct CDR3 sequences listed, about 48% are singletons. Sequencing used blood. The chain recombines TRBV29-1 with TRBJ1-2; 10 nucleotides agree with TRBD1. The receptor was derived from an elderly man in good health. CDR3 amino acids: CSGSLGQGIGYTF. The CDR3 region has the DNA TGCAGCGGAAGTTTGGGACAGGGGATAGGCTACACCTTC.